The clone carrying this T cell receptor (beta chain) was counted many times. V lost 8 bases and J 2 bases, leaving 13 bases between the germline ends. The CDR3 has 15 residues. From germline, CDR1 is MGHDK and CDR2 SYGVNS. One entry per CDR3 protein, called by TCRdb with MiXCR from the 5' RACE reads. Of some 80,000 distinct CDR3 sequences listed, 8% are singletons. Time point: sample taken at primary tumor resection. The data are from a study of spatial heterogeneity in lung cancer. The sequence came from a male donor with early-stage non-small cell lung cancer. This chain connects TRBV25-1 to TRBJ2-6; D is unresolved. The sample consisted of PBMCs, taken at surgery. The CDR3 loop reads CASGLYSAGANVLTF. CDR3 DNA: TGTGCCAGCGGTTTGTACTCCGCTGGGGCCAACGTCCTGACTTTC.